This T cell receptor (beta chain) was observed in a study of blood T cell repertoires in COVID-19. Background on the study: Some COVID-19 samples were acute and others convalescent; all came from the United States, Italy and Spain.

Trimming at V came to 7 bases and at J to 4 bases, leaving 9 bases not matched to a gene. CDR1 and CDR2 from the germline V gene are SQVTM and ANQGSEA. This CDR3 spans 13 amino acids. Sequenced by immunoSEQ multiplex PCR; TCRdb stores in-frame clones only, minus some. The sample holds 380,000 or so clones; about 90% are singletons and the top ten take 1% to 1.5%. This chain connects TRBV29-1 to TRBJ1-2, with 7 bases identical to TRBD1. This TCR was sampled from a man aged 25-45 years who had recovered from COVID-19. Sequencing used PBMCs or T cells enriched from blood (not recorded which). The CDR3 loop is CSAPRQGPYGYTF. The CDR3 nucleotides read TGCAGCGCTCCTCGACAGGGACCCTATGGCTACACCTTC. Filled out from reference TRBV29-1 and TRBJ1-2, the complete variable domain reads SAVISQKPSRDICQRGTSLTIQCQVDSQVTMMFWYRQQPGQSLTLIATANQGSEATYESGFVIDKFPISRPNLTFSTLTVSNMSPEDSSIYLCSAPRQGPYGYTFGSGTRLTVV.